These 13 T cell receptor beta chains share one sample of origin, sequenced in a study of cytomegalovirus exposure and HLA in healthy donors (dated by TCRdb to the late 2010s). The receptor library was made with the immunoSEQ multiplex PCR assay. The multiplex PCR relied on a mix of 60 forward primers for TCR Vbeta segments and 13 reverse primers for TCR Jbeta segments. TCRdb holds this immuneACCESS table with in-frame rearrangements only. Some clones are missing; in checked studies, unresolved V genes explain under half, and the rest has no known cause. Present in this sample are about 93,000 clones, 78% of which were seen just once. The ten largest clonotypes hold under 4% of the sample. Input material: PBMCs. The receptors come from a woman aged 40 to 50 in good health and CMV-seronegative.

This clone has just a few counts. This chain links TRBV7-6 with TRBJ2-2; 7 bases are a match to TRBD2. The length of the CDR3 is 16 residues. J was trimmed by 4 bases and V by 4 bases; bases with no gene match: 9. Germline assignment: CDR1 SGHVS and CDR2 FNYEAQ. CDR3: CASSSWGSGGTGELFF. In DNA, the CDR3 is TGTGCCAGCAGCTCCTGGGGCTCGGGAGGCACCGGGGAGCTGTTTTTT.

The chain carries TRBV28 and TRBJ1-2, with a possible D match to TRBD1 (5 bases). This CDR3 contains 15 residues. Germline V lookup: CDR1 MDHEN, CDR2 SYDVKM. Trimming pared 2 bases from V and 4 bases from J, leaving 14 bases between. The CDR3 loop is CASSLQLVTVYGYTF. The DNA of the CDR3 is TGTGCCAGCAGTTTACAGTTGGTGACAGTCTATGGCTACACCTTC.

In its sample, this clone was seen once. This chain uses TRBV7-3 with TRBJ2-1; 11 positions match TRBD2. The germline V gene encodes CDR1 SGHTA and CDR2 FQGTGA. V lost 5 bases and J lost 5; bases outside the gene matches: 5. The length of the CDR3 is 15 residues. CDR3 residues: CASSPLAGVHNEQFF. CDR3 in DNA: TGTGCCAGCAGCCCACTAGCGGGAGTCCACAATGAGCAGTTCTTC.

The gene calls are TRBV19 and TRBJ1-5, with TRBD1 matching 10 bases. The trim removed 5 bases at V and 3 bases at J, leaving 7 bases unmatched. The CDR3 has 16 amino acids. In germline, CDR1 is LNHDA, CDR2 SQIVND (reference sequence). The CDR3 DNA reads as TGTGCCAGTAGTGCCCGGGACAGGGGAATCAATCAGCCCCAGCATTTT. Amino acids: CASSARDRGINQPQHF.

The chain carries TRBV25-1 and TRBJ1-3; no clear D gene. With 2 bases removed from V and 1 base from J, the gap between germline ends came to 6 bases. CDR3 length: 14 residues. Germline-derived CDR1 and CDR2 are MGHDK and SYGVNS. The CDR3 DNA is TGTGCCAGCAGTGAAGAGCGGTCTGGAAACACCATATATTTT. Amino acids: CASSEERSGNTIYF. Variable domain in full (rest from reference TRBV25-1 and TRBJ1-3): EADIYQTPRYLVIGTGKKITLECSQTMGHDKMYWYQQDPGMELHLIHYSYGVNSTEKGDLSSESTVSRIRTEHFPLTLESARPSHTSQYLCASSEERSGNTIYFGEGSWLTVV.

V gene TRBV6-1 combines with J gene TRBJ1-5; no clear D. The CDR3 totals 16 residues. Trimming took 4 bases from V and 5 from J, leaving 18 bases between them. CDR1 and CDR2 from the germline V gene are MNHNS and SASEGT. The CDR3 sequence is CASSANLGGSYQPQHF. CDR3 DNA: TGTGCCAGCAGTGCCAACCTGGGAGGTTCCTATCAGCCCCAGCATTTT.

This clone was detected only a few times. The J gene is TRBJ1-1, the V gene TRBV9; 7 bases agree with TRBD1. Germline assignment: CDR1 SGDLS and CDR2 YYNGEE. The junction had 6 bases not matched to a gene; V was cut back by 3 bases and J by 4 bases. The CDR3 length is 14 residues. The CDR3 loop is CASSGQGVGTEAFF. The CDR3 DNA reads TGTGCCAGCAGCGGACAGGGAGTGGGCACTGAAGCTTTCTTT.

This clone was observed once. The chain carries TRBV5-4 and TRBJ1-2, with 7 nucleotides matching TRBD1. The length of the CDR3 is 16 residues. Germline trimming cut 2 bases from V and 1 base from J; bases unmatched to any gene: 8. CDR1 and CDR2 from the germline V gene are SGHNT and YYREEE (reference sequence). The CDR3 region is CASSFQPTGSNYGYTF. CDR3 DNA sequence: TGTGCCAGCAGCTTTCAACCGACAGGGAGTAACTATGGCTACACCTTC. Full variable domain (missing parts from reference TRBV5-4 and TRBJ1-2): ETGVTQSPTHLIKTRGQQVTLRCSSQSGHNTVSWYQQALGQGPQFIFQYYREEENGRGNFPPRFSGLQFPNYSSELNVNALELDDSALYLCASSFQPTGSNYGYTFGSGTRLTVV.

The rearrangement joins TRBV21-1 to TRBJ2-7; TRBD2 reflects the table's D call only, with no check against the DNA. TRBV21-1 is labeled a pseudogene. This CDR3 comprises 16 residues. CDR3 in amino acids: CASSKSGGGVSYEQYF. For the CDR3, the DNA is TGTGCCAGCAGCAAAAGCGGGGGAGGGGTCTCCTACGAGCAGTACTTC.

This sequence joins TRBV18 and TRBJ2-7; 11 bases align to TRBD1. This CDR3 is built from 13 residues. CDR1 and CDR2 from the germline V gene are KGHSH and LQKENI. Trimming cost V 6 bases and J 4 bases; bases outside gene matches: 2. CDR3 region: CASSGTGGYEQYF. The CDR3 DNA is TGTGCCAGCTCCGGGACAGGGGGGTACGAGCAGTACTTC.

The table lists this clone with a few counts. The gene calls are TRBV6-1 and TRBJ1-2, with 9 bases aligning to TRBD1. Trimming at V came to 4 bases and at J to 8 bases, leaving 11 bases not matched to a gene. There are 15 residues in the CDR3. CDR1 and CDR2 from the germline V gene are MNHNS and SASEGT. The DNA of the CDR3 is TGTGCCAGCAGTGGACCGGGACAGGGAGCCGGGGGCTACACCTTC. As protein: CASSGPGQGAGGYTF.

The chain employs TRBV19 and TRBJ1-1; D not resolved. The CDR3 runs 14 residues. V gave up 0 bases and J gave up 5 bases, with 10 bases separating them. Germline CDR1 and CDR2: LNHDA and SQIVND (reference sequence). CDR3 residues: CASSIDRWATEAFF. As DNA, the CDR3 is TGTGCCAGTAGTATAGACAGGTGGGCAACTGAAGCTTTCTTT.

This chain uses TRBV28 with TRBJ1-2; D not resolved. Germline CDR1 MDHEN, CDR2 SYDVKM. Trimming took off 3 bases at V and 2 bases at J, with 16 bases between the two ends. CDR3 length: 16 amino acids. The CDR3 reads CASSFSEVGGNYGYTF. The DNA of the CDR3 is TGTGCCAGCAGTTTTTCTGAAGTGGGAGGAAACTATGGCTACACCTTC.